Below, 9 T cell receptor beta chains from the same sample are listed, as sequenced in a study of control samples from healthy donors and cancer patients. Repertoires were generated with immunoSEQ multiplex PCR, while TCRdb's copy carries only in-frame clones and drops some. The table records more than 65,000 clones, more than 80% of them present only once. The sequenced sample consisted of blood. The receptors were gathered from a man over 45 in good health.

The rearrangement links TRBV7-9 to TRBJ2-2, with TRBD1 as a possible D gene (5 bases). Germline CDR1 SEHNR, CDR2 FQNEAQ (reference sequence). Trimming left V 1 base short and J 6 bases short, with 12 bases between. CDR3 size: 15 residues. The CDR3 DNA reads TGTGCCAGCAGCTTAGAGGGGTCCAGGGCCGGGGAGCTGTTTTTT. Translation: CASSLEGSRAGELFF.

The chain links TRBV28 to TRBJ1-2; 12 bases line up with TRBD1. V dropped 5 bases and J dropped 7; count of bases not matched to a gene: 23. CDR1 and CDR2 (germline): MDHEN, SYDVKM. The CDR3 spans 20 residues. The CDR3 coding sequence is TGTGCCAGCAGTCCACGACAGCACCGGGGACAGGGGGCTCCCTTTAGTGGCTACACCTTC. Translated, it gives CASSPRQHRGQGAPFSGYTF.

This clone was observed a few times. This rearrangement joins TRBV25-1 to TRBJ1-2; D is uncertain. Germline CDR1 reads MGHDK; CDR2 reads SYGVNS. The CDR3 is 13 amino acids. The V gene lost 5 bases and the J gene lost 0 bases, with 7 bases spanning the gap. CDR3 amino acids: CASSLSPNYGYTF. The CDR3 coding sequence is TGTGCCAGCAGTCTCAGCCCTAACTATGGCTACACCTTC.

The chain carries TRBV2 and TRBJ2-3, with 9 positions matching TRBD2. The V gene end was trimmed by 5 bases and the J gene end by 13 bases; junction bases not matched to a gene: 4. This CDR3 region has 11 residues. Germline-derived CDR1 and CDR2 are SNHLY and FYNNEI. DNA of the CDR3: TGTGCCAGCAGTCTCGCTAGCGGGAAGTATTTT. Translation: CASSLASGKYF. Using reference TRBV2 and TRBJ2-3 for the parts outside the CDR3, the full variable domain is EPEVTQTPSHQVTQMGQEVILRCVPISNHLYFYWYRQILGQKVEFLVSFYNNEISEKSEIFDDQFSVERPDGSNFTLKIRSTKLEDSAMYFCASSLASGKYFGPGTRLTVL.

This CDR3 is CASNEEDSPGGSYNEQFF. The CDR3 nucleotides are TGTGCCAGCAATGAGGAAGATTCCCCGGGGGGGAGCTACAATGAGCAGTTCTTC. This chain uses TRBV2 with TRBJ2-1; 8 positions match TRBD2. Germline CDR1 is SNHLY and CDR2 is FYNNEI. With V trimmed by 7 bases and J by 3 bases, 17 bases remained unmatched. This CDR3 region has 18 residues.

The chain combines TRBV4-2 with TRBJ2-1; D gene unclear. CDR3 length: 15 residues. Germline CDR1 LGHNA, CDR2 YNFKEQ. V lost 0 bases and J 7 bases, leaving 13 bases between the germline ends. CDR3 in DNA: TGTGCCAGCAGCCAAGAGCACTCCGGGTGGAATGAGCAGTTCTTC. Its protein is CASSQEHSGWNEQFF.

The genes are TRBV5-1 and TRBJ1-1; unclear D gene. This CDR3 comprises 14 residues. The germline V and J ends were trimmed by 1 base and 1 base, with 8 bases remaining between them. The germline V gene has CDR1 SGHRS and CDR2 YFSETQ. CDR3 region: CASSLNAANTEAFF. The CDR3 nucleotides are TGCGCCAGCAGCTTGAACGCAGCGAACACTGAAGCTTTCTTT.

CDR3 nucleotides: TGCGCCAGCAGCATGCGGTACTCTGGAAACACCATATATTTT. Protein product: CASSMRYSGNTIYF. The chain links TRBV4-1 to TRBJ1-3; D call uncertain. The length of the CDR3 is 14 residues. Looked up from germline, CDR1 is MGHRA and CDR2 is YSYEKL. V lost 5 bases, J lost 0 bases, and 8 bases lay in between.

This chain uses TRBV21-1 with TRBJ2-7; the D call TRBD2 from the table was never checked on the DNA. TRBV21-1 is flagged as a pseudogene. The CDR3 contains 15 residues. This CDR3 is CASSKEKREDYEQYF. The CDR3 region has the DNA TGTGCCAGCAGCAAAGAAAAGCGGGAAGATTACGAGCAGTACTTC.